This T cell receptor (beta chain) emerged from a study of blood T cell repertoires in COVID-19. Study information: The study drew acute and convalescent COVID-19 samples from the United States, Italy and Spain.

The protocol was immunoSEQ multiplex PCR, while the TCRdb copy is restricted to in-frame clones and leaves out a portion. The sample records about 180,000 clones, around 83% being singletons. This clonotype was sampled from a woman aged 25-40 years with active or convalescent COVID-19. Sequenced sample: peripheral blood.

The DNA for the CDR3 is TGTGCCTCCCCCGTGAGCAGGCGATCCTATGGCTACACCTTC. Translation gives CASPVSRRSYGYTF. This rearrangement joins TRBV30 to TRBJ1-2; D is ambiguous. V was cut by 7 bases and J by 4 bases, with 19 bases left in between. Looked up from germline, CDR1 is GTSNPN and CDR2 is SVGIG (reference sequence). This CDR3 contains 14 residues.